Listed here is a single TCR beta chain. Its antigen remains unidentified. The study made its TCR cDNA through 5'RACE template switching. That step introduced a universal primer site along with UMIs. TCRdb ran MiXCR on the 5' RACE reads and lists one entry per CDR3 protein. The sample holds more than 300,000 distinct CDR3 sequences, around 10% seen once. The data derive from a study of T cells after yellow fever vaccination. The study, taken as a whole, reports: A large majority of primary-vaccination clones showed up again after the booster (96% CD4, around 90% CD8). One caveat is that FACS-sorted repertoires could contain abundant clonotypes contaminating from the bulk population.

The CDR3 totals 14 residues. Trimming pared 3 bases from V and 5 bases from J, leaving 14 bases between. CDR1 is SGHDT and CDR2 is YYEEEE in the germline V gene. Sequences were derived from CD4+ T cells sorted from PBMCs, sampled 45 days after the yellow fever booster vaccination. The chain has TRBV5-6 and TRBJ2-5, with D possibly matching TRBD2 (6 bases). This TCR was recovered from a man aged 18 to 30 who received the YFV17D yellow fever vaccine. CDR3 nucleotide sequence: TGTGCCAGCAGCTGGCTAGGCGGGGATGAGACCCAGTACTTC. Protein product: CASSWLGGDETQYF.